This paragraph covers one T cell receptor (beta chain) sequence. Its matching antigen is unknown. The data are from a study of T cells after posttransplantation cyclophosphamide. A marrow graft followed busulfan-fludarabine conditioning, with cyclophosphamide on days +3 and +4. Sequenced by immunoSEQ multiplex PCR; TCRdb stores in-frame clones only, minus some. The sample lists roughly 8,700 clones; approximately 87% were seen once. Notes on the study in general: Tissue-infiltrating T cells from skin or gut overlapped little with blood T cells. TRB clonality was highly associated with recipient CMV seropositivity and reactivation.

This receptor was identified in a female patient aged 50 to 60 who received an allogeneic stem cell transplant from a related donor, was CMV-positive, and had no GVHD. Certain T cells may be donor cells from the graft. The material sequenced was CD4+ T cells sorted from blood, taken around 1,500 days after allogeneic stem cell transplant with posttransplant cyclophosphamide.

CDR3 amino acids: CASSPDREGAQHF. DNA of the CDR3: TGTGCCAGCAGCCCGGACAGGGAGGGGGCCCAGCATTTT. The V call is TRBV11-1, the J call TRBJ1-5, with 8 bases matching TRBD1. CDR1 is SGHAT, CDR2 FQDESV, per germline (reference sequence). This CDR3 spans 13 amino acids. With 5 bases clipped from V and 11 bases from J, the junction kept 8 bases outside the gene matches.